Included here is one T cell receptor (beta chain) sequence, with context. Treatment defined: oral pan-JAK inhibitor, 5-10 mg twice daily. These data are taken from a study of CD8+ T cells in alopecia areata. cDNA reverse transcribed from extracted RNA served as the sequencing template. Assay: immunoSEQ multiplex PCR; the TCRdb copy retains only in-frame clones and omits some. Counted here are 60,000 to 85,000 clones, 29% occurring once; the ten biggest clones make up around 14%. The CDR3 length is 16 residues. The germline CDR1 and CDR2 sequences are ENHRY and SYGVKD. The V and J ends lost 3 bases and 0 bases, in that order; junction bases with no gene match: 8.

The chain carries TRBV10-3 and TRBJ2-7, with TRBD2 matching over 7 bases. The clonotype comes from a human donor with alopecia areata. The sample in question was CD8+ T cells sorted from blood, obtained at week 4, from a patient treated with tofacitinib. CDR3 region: CAISDPWRGSSYEQYF. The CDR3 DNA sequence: TGTGCCATCAGTGACCCTTGGCGGGGGAGCTCCTACGAGCAGTACTTC.